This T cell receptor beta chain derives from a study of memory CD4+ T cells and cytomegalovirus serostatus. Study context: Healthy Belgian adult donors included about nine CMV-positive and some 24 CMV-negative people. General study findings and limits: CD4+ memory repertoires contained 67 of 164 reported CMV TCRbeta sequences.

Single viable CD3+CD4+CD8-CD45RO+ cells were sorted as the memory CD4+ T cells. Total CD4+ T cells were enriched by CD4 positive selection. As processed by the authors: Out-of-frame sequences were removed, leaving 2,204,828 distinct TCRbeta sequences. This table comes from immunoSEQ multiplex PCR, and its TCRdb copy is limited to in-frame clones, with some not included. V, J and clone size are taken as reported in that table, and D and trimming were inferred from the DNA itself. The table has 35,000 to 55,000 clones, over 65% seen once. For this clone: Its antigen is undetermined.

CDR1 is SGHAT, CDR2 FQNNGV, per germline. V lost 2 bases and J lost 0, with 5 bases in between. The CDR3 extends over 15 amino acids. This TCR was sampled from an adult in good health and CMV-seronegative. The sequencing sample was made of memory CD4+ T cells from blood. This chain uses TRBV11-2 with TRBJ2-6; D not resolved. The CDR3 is CASSLQVSGANVLTF. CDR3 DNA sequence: TGTGCCAGCAGCTTACAGGTCTCTGGGGCCAACGTCCTGACTTTC.